This T cell receptor beta chain came from a study of T cell clusters in autoimmune cytopenias. Study summary: The median distinct TRB clonotype count was fewer than 3,000 per sample, from a median 51,575 reads. Broader study findings: Functional roles of the in silico T cell clusters still await experimental validation. Comparing secondary cytopenia with chronic lymphocytic leukemia showed no cluster-lack signature, apparently masked by lymphoma repertoire.

CDR3 length: 14 residues. Germline CDR1 reads KGHSH; CDR2 reads LQKENI. One tube held mixed TRB-A and TRB-B primer pools for touch-down PCR. TCRdb reprocessed the multiplex PCR reads and keeps a single row for each CDR3 protein, giving no DNA. This repertoire includes fewer than 3,500 distinct CDR3 sequences. TRB was amplified from about 260 ng of peripheral blood genomic DNA per sample. Frequency places this clonotype as medium-sized. Its antigen is as yet unknown. Sample: peripheral blood. This chain uses TRBV18 with TRBJ2-3. The sequence came from a human donor with an autoimmune cytopenia or autoimmune hepatitis (not recorded which). CDR3 amino acids: CASSPSALTDTQYF.